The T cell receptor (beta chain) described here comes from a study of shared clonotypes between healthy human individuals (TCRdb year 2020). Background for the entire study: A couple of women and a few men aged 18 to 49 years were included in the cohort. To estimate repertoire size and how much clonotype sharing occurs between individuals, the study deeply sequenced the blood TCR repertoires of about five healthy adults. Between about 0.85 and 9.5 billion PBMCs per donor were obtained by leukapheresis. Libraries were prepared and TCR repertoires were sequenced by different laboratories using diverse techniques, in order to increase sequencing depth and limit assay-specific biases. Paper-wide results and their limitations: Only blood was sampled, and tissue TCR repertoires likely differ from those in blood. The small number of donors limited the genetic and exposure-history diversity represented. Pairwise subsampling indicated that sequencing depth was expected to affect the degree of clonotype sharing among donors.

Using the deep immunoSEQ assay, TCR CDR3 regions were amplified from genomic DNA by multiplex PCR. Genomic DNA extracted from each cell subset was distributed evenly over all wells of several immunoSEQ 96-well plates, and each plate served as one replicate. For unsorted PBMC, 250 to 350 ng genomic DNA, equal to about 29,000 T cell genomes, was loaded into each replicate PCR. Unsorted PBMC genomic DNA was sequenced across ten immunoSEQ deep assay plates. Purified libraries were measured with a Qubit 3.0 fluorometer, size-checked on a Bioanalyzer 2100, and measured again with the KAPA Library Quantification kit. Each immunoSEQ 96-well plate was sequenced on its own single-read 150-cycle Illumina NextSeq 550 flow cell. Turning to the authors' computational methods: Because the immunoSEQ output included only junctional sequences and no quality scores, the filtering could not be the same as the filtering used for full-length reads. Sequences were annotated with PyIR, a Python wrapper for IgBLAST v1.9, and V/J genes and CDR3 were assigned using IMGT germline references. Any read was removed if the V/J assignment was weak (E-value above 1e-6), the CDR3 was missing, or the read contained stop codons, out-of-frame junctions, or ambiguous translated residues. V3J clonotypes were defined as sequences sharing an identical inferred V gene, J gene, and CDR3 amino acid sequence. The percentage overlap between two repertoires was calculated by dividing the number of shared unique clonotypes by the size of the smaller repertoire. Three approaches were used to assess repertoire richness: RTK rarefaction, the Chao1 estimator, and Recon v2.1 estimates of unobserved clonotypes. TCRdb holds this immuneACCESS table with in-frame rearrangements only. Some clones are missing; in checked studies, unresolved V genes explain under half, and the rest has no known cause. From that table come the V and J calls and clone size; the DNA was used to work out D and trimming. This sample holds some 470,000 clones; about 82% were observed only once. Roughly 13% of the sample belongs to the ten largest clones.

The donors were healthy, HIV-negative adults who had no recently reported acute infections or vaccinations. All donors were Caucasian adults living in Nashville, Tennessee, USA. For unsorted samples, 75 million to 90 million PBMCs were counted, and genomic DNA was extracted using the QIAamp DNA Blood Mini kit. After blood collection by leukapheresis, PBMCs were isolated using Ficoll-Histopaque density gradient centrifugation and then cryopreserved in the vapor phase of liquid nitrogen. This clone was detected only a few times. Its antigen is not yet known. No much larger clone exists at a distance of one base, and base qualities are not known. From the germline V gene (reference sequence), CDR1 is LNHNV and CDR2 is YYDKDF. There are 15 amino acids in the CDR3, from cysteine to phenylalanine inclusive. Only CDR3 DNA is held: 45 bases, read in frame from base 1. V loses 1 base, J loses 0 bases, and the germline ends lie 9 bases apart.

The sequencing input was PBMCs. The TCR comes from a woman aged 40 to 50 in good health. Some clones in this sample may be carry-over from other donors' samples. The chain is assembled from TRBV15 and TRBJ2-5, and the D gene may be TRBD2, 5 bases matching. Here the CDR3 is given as CATSRGIGDQETQYF. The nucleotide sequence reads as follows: TGTGCCACCAGCAGAGGGATCGGGGACCAAGAGACCCAGTACTTC.